This T cell receptor beta chain was captured by sequencing in a study of cytomegalovirus exposure and HLA in healthy donors. This CDR3 has 16 residues. Trimming at V came to 1 base and at J to 9 bases, leaving 5 bases not matched to a gene. CDR1 and CDR2 from the germline V gene are SEHNR and FQNEAQ (reference sequence). 60 Vbeta and 13 Jbeta primers were used in PCR. Generated by immunoSEQ multiplex PCR, the TCRdb table keeps only in-frame clones and is missing some. The sample lists a few hundred thousand clones, roughly 89% occurring once. This clone was seen once. Sequenced input: PBMCs. The receptor was isolated from a woman under 30 in good health and CMV-seronegative. The chain joins TRBV7-9 to TRBJ1-6; 11 nucleotides match TRBD1. The CDR3: CASSLDMGQGVSPLHF. In DNA, the CDR3 is TGTGCCAGCAGCTTAGATATGGGACAGGGGGTTTCACCCCTCCACTTT.